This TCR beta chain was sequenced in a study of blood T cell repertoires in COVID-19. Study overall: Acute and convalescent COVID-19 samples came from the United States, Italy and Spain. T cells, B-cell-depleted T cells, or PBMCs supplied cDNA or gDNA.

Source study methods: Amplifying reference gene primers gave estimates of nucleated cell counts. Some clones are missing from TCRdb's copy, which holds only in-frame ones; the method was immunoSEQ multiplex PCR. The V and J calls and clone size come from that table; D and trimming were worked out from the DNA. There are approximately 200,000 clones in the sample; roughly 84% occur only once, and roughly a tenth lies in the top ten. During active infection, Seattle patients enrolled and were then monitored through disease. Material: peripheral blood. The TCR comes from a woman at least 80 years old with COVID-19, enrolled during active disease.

This CDR3 is CASSPDRENEQFF. In DNA, the CDR3 is TGTGCCAGCTCACCCGACAGGGAAAATGAGCAGTTCTTC. This chain joins TRBV18 and TRBJ2-1, with TRBD1 identical over 7 bases. The V and J ends lost 3 bases and 7 bases, in that order; junction bases with no gene match: 3. The CDR3 covers 13 residues. CDR1 KGHSH and CDR2 LQKENI come from the germline V gene.